One T cell receptor (beta chain) is described in this entry. Its cognate antigen is unknown. This sample is part of a study of graft-versus-host responses after intestinal transplantation. Across the study: Multivisceral, liver-intestinal, or isolated intestinal transplants were received by the recipients.

CDR3 length: 12 amino acids. Germline CDR1 is MNHEY and CDR2 is SMNVEV (reference sequence). The V end was cut by 7 bases, the J end by 2 bases, with 9 bases between. The data were produced by immunoSEQ multiplex PCR, yet TCRdb's version contains in-frame clones alone and is incomplete. The sample gives over 45,000 clones, 85% to 90% of which show up once; approximately 1.6% is in the top ten. Study-level results: Analysis identified GvH clones in recipient marrow, with some appearing first in ileum or blood. Clonal ratios of graft-versus-host to host-versus-graft in allografts were high for patients exhibiting graft-donor T cell macrochimerism.

Sequences were derived from PBMCs, sampled 26 days after transplant. The chain joins TRBV27 to TRBJ2-7, with D hard to call. The receptor comes from a human patient who received an intestinal transplant, so some T cells may come from the graft donor. The CDR3 DNA sequence: TGTGCCAGCACCTCGCCAGCCTACGAGCAGTACTTC. This sequence encodes CASTSPAYEQYF.